The clone carrying this T cell receptor beta chain showed up many times. Its specificity is unknown. Trimming took 7 bases from V and 3 from J, leaving 9 bases between them. Germline V CDR1 and CDR2: SNHLY, FYNNEI. This CDR3 has 13 residues. TCRdb passed the 5' RACE reads through MiXCR, listing each CDR3 protein once. The data hold 40,000 to 45,000 distinct CDR3 sequences, with approximately 15% observed a single time. This record belongs to a study of spatial heterogeneity in lung cancer. The study's findings and limits: Ubiquitous expanded tumor TCRs surfaced in blood more at resection than they did at follow-up.

The time point here: sample taken at primary tumor resection. Untreated early-stage non-small cell lung cancer patients, over 55 in total, were the donors. This sequence originates from a male donor with early-stage non-small cell lung cancer. The chain combines TRBV2 with TRBJ2-2; D gene ambiguous. Sequenced here: PBMCs, sampled at surgery. This CDR3 is CASTAEHTGELFF. The CDR3 bases are TGTGCCAGCACCGCGGAGCACACCGGGGAGCTGTTTTTT.